A single sample is the source of the 28 T cell receptor beta chains below, sequenced in a study of blood T cell repertoires in COVID-19. Sequencing was performed with immunoSEQ multiplex PCR; in TCRdb, only in-frame clones are kept and a portion is missing. The data show 310,000 or so clones, 87% seen once. Sequencing input: peripheral blood. These TCRs come from a man aged 30-40 years with COVID-19, enrolled during active disease.

The chain carries TRBV7-3 and TRBJ2-1, with 11 bases lining up with TRBD2. The CDR3 extends over 17 amino acids. Germline lookup yields CDR1 SGHTA and CDR2 FQGTGA. J lost 3 bases, V lost 4 bases, and 8 bases had no gene match. The CDR3 here is CASSSYGTSGGYNEQFF. For the CDR3, the DNA is TGTGCCAGCAGCTCCTACGGGACTAGCGGAGGCTACAATGAGCAGTTCTTC.

J is TRBJ2-3 and V is TRBV12-3 or TRBV12-4; 7 bases are shared with TRBD1. Unmatched junction bases numbered 0, after V lost 6 bases and J lost 3 bases. The CDR3 extends over 12 amino acids. The CDR3 DNA is TGTGCCAGCAGGGACAGGACAGATACGCAGTATTTT. Translated: CASRDRTDTQYF.

V is TRBV6-5 and J is TRBJ2-3, with 8 positions matching TRBD2. CDR3 length: 16 residues. Per the germline V gene, CDR1 is MNHEY and CDR2 is SVGAGI. After removal of 2 bases from V and 0 bases from J, the junction contained 4 bases not matched to a gene. CDR3: CASSYRRGGSTDTQYF. DNA of the CDR3: TGTGCCAGCAGTTACCGACGGGGGGGAAGCACAGATACGCAGTATTTT.

The chain has TRBV5-1 and TRBJ2-7; perhaps TRBD1 as D (6 bases). V was shortened by 4 bases and J by 2 bases, with 13 bases between the two germline ends. The germline gives CDR1 SGHRS, CDR2 YFSETQ. The CDR3 extends over 14 amino acids. The CDR3 DNA sequence: TGCGCCAGCAGCCGAGACGGACAGACCTACGAGCAGTACTTC. It codes for CASSRDGQTYEQYF.

This rearrangement joins TRBV7-9 to TRBJ2-3, with 7 positions matching TRBD2. The CDR3 is made up of 16 amino acids. CDR1 SEHNR and CDR2 FQNEAQ come from the germline V gene (reference sequence). Unmatched junction bases numbered 7, after V lost 1 base and J lost 3 bases. In DNA form, the CDR3 reads TGTGCCAGCAGCTTAGAGACTAGCAGACTTACAGATACGCAGTATTTT. It specifies CASSLETSRLTDTQYF.

V gene TRBV2 combines with J gene TRBJ2-2, with 8 bases matching TRBD2. The length of the CDR3 is 14 residues. Trimming cost V 11 bases and J 0 bases; bases outside gene matches: 5. The V gene's germline CDR1 is SNHLY and CDR2 FYNNEI. CDR3 bases: TGTGCCGGAAGGACTAGCTCGAACACCGGGGAGCTGTTTTTT. This encodes CAGRTSSNTGELFF. Full variable domain (outside the CDR3, taken from reference TRBV2 and TRBJ2-2): EPEVTQTPSHQVTQMGQEVILRCVPISNHLYFYWYRQILGQKVEFLVSFYNNEISEKSEIFDDQFSVERPDGSNFTLKIRSTKLEDSAMYFCAGRTSSNTGELFFGEGSRLTVL.

V usage is TRBV7-8 and J usage is TRBJ2-1; possible D gene TRBD2, 6 bases. This CDR3 is 15 amino acids long. Germline V gene data show CDR1 as SGHVS and CDR2 as FQNEAQ. With 4 bases removed from V and 2 bases from J, the gap between germline ends came to 12 bases. CDR3 in amino acids: CASSSLGGAYNEQFF. CDR3 bases: TGTGCCAGCAGCTCCCTTGGCGGGGCCTACAATGAGCAGTTCTTC.

V gene TRBV7-3 combines with J gene TRBJ2-3, with D maybe TRBD2 (5 bases). Trimming removed 4 bases at V and 3 bases at J, with 11 bases between. Germline V gene sequence: CDR1 SGHTA, CDR2 FQGTGA. This CDR3 contains 14 residues. CDR3 amino acids: CASSSALVTDTQYF. The DNA of the CDR3 is TGTGCCAGCAGCTCGGCACTAGTAACAGATACGCAGTATTTT.

This rearrangement joins TRBV12-3 or TRBV12-4 to TRBJ2-3; no reliable D call. This CDR3 comprises 13 residues. The ends were cut back, 3 bases at V and 6 bases at J, with 10 bases in the middle. The CDR3 DNA is TGTGCCAGCAGTTTGAAGCGAAGGGATACGCAGTATTTT. This codes for CASSLKRRDTQYF.

CDR3 in amino acids: CASSPPMGDRGREQYF. The CDR3 DNA sequence: TGTGCCAGCTCACCACCGATGGGGGACAGGGGGCGAGAGCAGTACTTC. V and J are TRBV18 and TRBJ2-7, with 12 bases aligning to TRBD1. Germline lookup yields CDR1 KGHSH and CDR2 LQKENI. Losses at the gene ends were 0 bases for V and 7 bases for J; bases not matched to a gene: 7. The CDR3 runs 16 residues.

This clone has at least ten counts. V and J are TRBV6-5 and TRBJ2-7; 7 bases fit TRBD2. J lost 11 bases, V lost 2 bases, and 6 bases had no gene match. The germline V gene encodes CDR1 MNHEY and CDR2 SVGAGI. The length of the CDR3 is 12 residues. CDR3 protein: CASSYGSGREYF. CDR3 nucleotide sequence: TGTGCCAGCAGTTACGGGTCAGGGAGGGAGTACTTC.

The chain uses TRBV5-3 and TRBJ1-2; TRBD1 agrees at 7 bases. TRBV5-3 is an ORF, and what it does is uncertain. Trimming at V came to 6 bases and at J to 4 bases, leaving 9 bases not matched to a gene. The CDR3 runs to 14 residues. Here the CDR3 DNA reads TGTGCCAGAATGTTGAGGGGGCAGTCCTATGGCTACACCTTC. Translated: CARMLRGQSYGYTF.

This clone was observed a single time. The chain joins TRBV5-8 to TRBJ2-1; a weak D match, TRBD1 (6 bases). This CDR3 region has 15 residues. The germline CDR1 and CDR2 sequences are SGHTS and YDEGEE. Trimming left V 0 bases short and J 3 bases short, with 10 bases between. CDR3 in amino acids: CASSLGGHLYNEQFF. The CDR3 nucleotides are TGTGCCAGCAGCTTGGGGGGACACCTCTACAATGAGCAGTTCTTC. The full variable domain, completed using reference TRBV5-8 and TRBJ2-1, is EAGVTQSPTHLIKTRGQQATLRCSPISGHTSVYWYQQALGLGLQFLLWYDEGEERNRGNFPPRFSGRQFPNYSSELNVNALELEDSALYLCASSLGGHLYNEQFFGPGTRLTVL.

This chain connects TRBV6-5 to TRBJ1-5; D perhaps matches TRBD1 (6 bases). The V end lost 7 bases, the J end lost 3 bases, and 10 bases lay between the germline ends. Germline CDR1 MNHEY, CDR2 SVGAGI. There are 13 residues in the CDR3. Here the CDR3 reads CASNGQTNQPQHF. The CDR3 nucleotides are TGTGCCAGCAACGGACAGACCAATCAGCCCCAGCATTTT.

The chain recombines TRBV11-2 with TRBJ1-4; D unresolved. There are 13 residues in the CDR3. In germline, CDR1 is SGHAT, CDR2 FQNNGV. Trimming left V 6 bases short and J 8 bases short, with 13 bases between. The CDR3 bases are TGTGCCAGCAGGACAATCTCGGGGGAAAAACTGTTTTTT. Encoded protein: CASRTISGEKLFF. Looking up the rest from reference TRBV11-2 and TRBJ1-4 gives the full variable domain: EAGVAQSPRYKIIEKRQSVAFWCNPISGHATLYWYQQILGQGPKLLIQFQNNGVVDDSQLPKDRFSAERLKGVDSTLKIQPAKLEDSAVYLCASRTISGEKLFFGSGTQLSVL.

The CDR3 protein is CASSFNRNTEAFF. The CDR3 region has the DNA TGTGCCAGCAGTTTTAACAGGAACACTGAAGCTTTCTTT. The genes are TRBV28 and TRBJ1-1; D call uncertain. The CDR3 has 13 amino acids. V was shortened by 3 bases and J by 1 base, with 6 bases between the two germline ends. CDR1 is MDHEN and CDR2 is SYDVKM in the germline V gene. The whole variable domain, filled in from reference TRBV28 and TRBJ1-1, reads DVKVTQSSRYLVKRTGEKVFLECVQDMDHENMFWYRQDPGLGLRLIYFSYDVKMKEKGDIPEGYSVSREKKERFSLILESASTNQTSMYLCASSFNRNTEAFFGQGTRLTVV.

The gene calls are TRBV7-2 and TRBJ1-6; TRBD1 aligns across 9 bases. V shed 0 bases and J 13 bases; nucleotides not matched to a gene: 7. Germline V gene data show CDR1 as SGHTA and CDR2 as FQGNSA. The CDR3 is 15 residues long. CDR3 in DNA: TGTGCCAGCAGCTTAGCGACGGGACAGGGTAGGCCCCTCCACTTT. It translates to CASSLATGQGRPLHF.

This clone occurred once. The gene calls are TRBV10-3 and TRBJ2-2; the D is unclear. The germline V gene encodes CDR1 ENHRY and CDR2 SYGVKD. The CDR3 totals 15 residues. V dropped 2 bases and J dropped 5 bases, with 12 bases sitting between them. CDR3 nucleotide sequence: TGTGCCATCAGTGAGGTGGGTGAGGAGACCGGGGAGCTGTTTTTT. This encodes CAISEVGEETGELFF.

This clone appeared once. The rearrangement uses TRBV18 and TRBJ1-1; D may be TRBD1 (5 bases). V gave up 5 bases and J gave up 1 base, with 11 bases separating them. The CDR3 is 14 residues long. Germline V gene data show CDR1 as KGHSH and CDR2 as LQKENI. The CDR3 DNA reads as TGTGCCAGCTCATCTGGGGGGGGGAACACTGAAGCTTTCTTT. Encoded protein: CASSSGGGNTEAFF. The full variable domain, completed using reference TRBV18 and TRBJ1-1, is NAGVMQNPRHLVRRRGQEARLRCSPMKGHSHVYWYRQLPEEGLKFMVYLQKENIIDESGMPKERFSAEFPKEGPSILRIQQVVRGDSAAYFCASSSGGGNTEAFFGQGTRLTVV.

The table lists this clone with a few counts. The chain has TRBV7-9 and TRBJ2-1, with TRBD1 matching over 9 bases. J lost 4 bases, V lost 4 bases, and 5 bases had no gene match. The CDR3 contains 15 residues. The V gene's germline CDR1 is SEHNR and CDR2 FQNEAQ (reference sequence). CDR3 nucleotides: TGTGCCAGCAGCTCTGGACAGGGGAGATACAATGAGCAGTTCTTC. This gives the protein CASSSGQGRYNEQFF.

The chain combines TRBV27 with TRBJ2-7; a possible D gene is TRBD1 (6 bases). CDR1 and CDR2 from the germline V gene are MNHEY and SMNVEV (reference sequence). The CDR3 has 12 amino acids. Trimming shortened V by 1 base and J by 6 bases, and 7 bases separated the two germline ends. The CDR3 DNA reads as TGTGCCAGCAGTTTATGGGGGCGCGAGCAGTACTTC. Its translation: CASSLWGREQYF.

This chain links TRBV11-2 with TRBJ1-3; D ambiguous. Per germline, CDR1 SGHAT and CDR2 FQNNGV. CDR3 length: 14 amino acids. Trimming took off 7 bases at V and 4 bases at J, with 14 bases between the two ends. CDR3 amino acids: CASTLSTAGNTIYF. CDR3 nucleotide sequence: TGTGCCAGCACCCTTAGCACTGCCGGAAACACCATATATTTT.

Here the CDR3 DNA reads TGTGCCAGCTCGAGGGACAGAAAAATGAACACTGAAGCTTTCTTT. Amino acids: CASSRDRKMNTEAFF. This rearrangement joins TRBV18 to TRBJ1-1; 7 bases are shared with TRBD1. This CDR3 region has 15 residues. Looked up from germline, CDR1 is KGHSH and CDR2 is LQKENI. The V segment lost 6 bases and the J segment 0 bases; nucleotides outside the gene matches: 7.

The chain couples TRBV5-1 to TRBJ2-2; 10 nucleotides align to TRBD2. V trimming: 2 bases; J trimming: 8 bases; junction bases outside the gene matches: 6. The CDR3 has 15 amino acids. Germline V CDR1 and CDR2: SGHRS, YFSETQ. CDR3 in amino acids: CASSFLAGASGELFF. The CDR3 DNA is TGCGCCAGCAGCTTCCTAGCGGGGGCGTCTGGGGAGCTGTTTTTT.

V is TRBV10-1 and J is TRBJ1-4, with TRBD1 matching 8 bases. CDR1 is WNHNN, CDR2 SYGVQD, per germline (reference sequence). The junction had 7 bases not matched to a gene; V was cut back by 5 bases and J by 8 bases. This CDR3 comprises 14 residues. Here the CDR3 DNA reads TGCGCCAGCAGTAAACGACAGGGGAGGGAAAAACTGTTTTTT. Translation: CASSKRQGREKLFF.

The chain links TRBV24-1 to TRBJ2-1, with TRBD2 as a possible D gene (5 bases). CDR1 and CDR2 (germline): KGHDR, SFDVKD. Trimming cost V 1 base and J 0 bases, with 12 bases left between them. CDR3 length: 17 residues. In DNA form, the CDR3 reads TGTGCCACCAGTGATTTATCTTCGGGGAGCTCCTACAATGAGCAGTTCTTC. Translating gives CATSDLSSGSSYNEQFF.

The V gene is TRBV7-9, the J gene TRBJ2-4; TRBD1 agrees at 9 bases. The germline CDR1 and CDR2 sequences are SEHNR and FQNEAQ (reference sequence). V shed 5 bases, J shed 4 bases, and the junction held 6 bases outside the gene matches. CDR3 length: 15 residues. Here the CDR3 reads CASSESGTGKNIQYF. The DNA of the CDR3 is TGTGCCAGCAGCGAATCCGGGACAGGGAAAAACATTCAGTACTTC. Looking up the rest from reference TRBV7-9 and TRBJ2-4 gives the full variable domain: DTGVSQNPRHKITKRGQNVTFRCDPISEHNRLYWYRQTLGQGPEFLTYFQNEAQLEKSRLLSDRFSAERPKGSFSTLEIQRTEQGDSAMYLCASSESGTGKNIQYFGAGTRLSVL.

The V and J genes are TRBV11-2 and TRBJ1-1, with TRBD1 identical over 8 bases. The CDR3 is 13 residues long. J gave up 7 bases and V 1 base, and 2 bases lay outside the gene matches. CDR1 is SGHAT and CDR2 is FQNNGV in the germline V gene. CDR3 loop: CASSLGGQGEAFF. CDR3 nucleotides: TGTGCCAGCAGCTTAGGCGGACAGGGTGAAGCTTTCTTT.